Below are 32 T cell receptor beta chains sequenced from a single sample in a study of blood T cell repertoires in COVID-19. Assay used: immunoSEQ multiplex PCR; TCRdb lists only in-frame clones, some missing. The sample holds 180,000 or so clones; around nine tenths are singletons and the top ten take about 3.5%. The sequenced sample was peripheral blood. The receptor source for this set is a man between 65 and 85 years old with acute or convalescent COVID-19.

The chain links TRBV5-1 to TRBJ2-6, with D perhaps TRBD1 (5 bases). The CDR3 has 17 amino acids. Germline V gene data show CDR1 as SGHRS and CDR2 as YFSETQ. V was shortened by 1 base and J by 0 bases, with 11 bases between the two germline ends. DNA for the CDR3: TGCGCCAGCAGCTTGTTGGACAAGAGCTCTGGGGCCAACGTCCTGACTTTC. This codes for CASSLLDKSSGANVLTF.

V is TRBV29-1 and J is TRBJ2-7; the match to TRBD1 covers 11 bases. Trimming cost V 6 bases and J 6 bases; bases outside gene matches: 7. CDR1 and CDR2 from the germline V gene are SQVTM and ANQGSEA. The CDR3 contains 13 residues. CDR3 amino acids: CSVERTGGVEQYF. CDR3 DNA sequence: TGCAGCGTCGAACGGACAGGGGGCGTCGAGCAGTACTTC.

The chain uses TRBV4-2 and TRBJ2-5; 13 nucleotides align to TRBD2. J gave up 3 bases and V 3 bases, and 7 bases lay outside the gene matches. This CDR3 is built from 17 residues. Germline assignment: CDR1 LGHNA and CDR2 YNFKEQ. The CDR3 DNA follows: TGTGCCAGCAGCCAGATGGGACTAGCGGGGTCGGAAGAGACCCAGTACTTC. It translates to CASSQMGLAGSEETQYF.

The chain couples TRBV19 to TRBJ2-5; 10 bases fit TRBD2. The CDR3 is 16 residues long. V was clipped by 8 bases and J by 2 bases; unmatched bases: 11. Germline V gene sequence: CDR1 LNHDA, CDR2 SQIVND (reference sequence). CDR3 loop: CASCRTSGSIQETQYF. CDR3 bases: TGTGCCAGTTGTCGGACTAGCGGTTCCATTCAAGAGACCCAGTACTTC.

The rearrangement uses TRBV11-3 and TRBJ2-1; TRBD1 agrees at 7 bases. V gave up 5 bases and J gave up 8 bases; unmatched junction bases: 3. CDR1 is SGHNT and CDR2 is YENEEA in the germline V gene. This CDR3 contains 12 residues. CDR3 in amino acids: CASSRRGYEQFF. The DNA for the CDR3 is TGTGCCAGCAGCCGCAGGGGGTATGAGCAGTTCTTC.

The chain uses TRBV4-1 and TRBJ2-1; 8 nucleotides line up with TRBD1. The V gene's germline CDR1 is MGHRA and CDR2 YSYEKL. V dropped 4 bases and J dropped 8; count of bases not matched to a gene: 4. The CDR3 has 13 amino acids. CDR3 region: CASSRPTGDEQFF. The CDR3 DNA reads TGCGCCAGCAGCCGGCCGACAGGGGATGAGCAGTTCTTC.

The chain combines TRBV30 with TRBJ1-4, with 7 nucleotides matching TRBD1. Losses at the gene ends were 3 bases for V and 4 bases for J; bases not matched to a gene: 8. CDR1 and CDR2 from the germline V gene are GTSNPN and SVGIG (reference sequence). The CDR3 length is 15 residues. The CDR3 reads CAWSSGQLLNEKLFF. The CDR3 nucleotides read TGTGCCTGGAGCTCGGGACAGCTTCTTAATGAAAAACTGTTTTTT.

V gene TRBV19 combines with J gene TRBJ2-6; TRBD2 aligns across 10 bases. Germline assignment: CDR1 LNHDA and CDR2 SQIVND (reference sequence). V was pared by 5 bases and J by 0 bases, with 7 bases of the junction left unmatched. This CDR3 contains 18 residues. DNA for the CDR3: TGTGCCAGTAGTTTAAAAGCGGGAGGGATCTCTGGGGCCAACGTCCTGACTTTC. The encoded protein is CASSLKAGGISGANVLTF.

The chain employs TRBV3-1 (or the pseudogene TRBV3-2) and TRBJ2-1; 13 positions match TRBD2. The J segment lost 7 bases and the V segment lost 2 bases, leaving 11 bases of the junction unmatched. Germline assignment: CDR1 LGHDT and CDR2 YNNKEL (reference sequence). The CDR3 length is 18 residues. CDR3 sequence reads: CASSQTSGRAMNRNEQFF. CDR3 sequence (DNA): TGTGCCAGCAGCCAAACTAGCGGGAGGGCCATGAACCGGAATGAGCAGTTCTTC.

This clone came up once. The genes are TRBV28 and TRBJ2-1, with a weak D call TRBD2 (6 bases). This CDR3 has 15 amino acids. Germline-derived CDR1 and CDR2 are MDHEN and SYDVKM. Trimming removed 5 bases from V and 6 bases from J, with 17 bases in between. CDR3 DNA sequence: TGTGCCAGCAGTAAACGGAGCGGAGGGGTCAATGAGCAGTTCTTC. Translating it yields CASSKRSGGVNEQFF.

The J gene is TRBJ1-6, the V gene TRBV7-2; the D gene is possibly TRBD1 (5 bases). This CDR3 has 15 residues. Germline CDR1 SGHTA, CDR2 FQGNSA. Trimming took 2 bases from V and 2 from J, leaving 7 bases between them. In nucleotides, the CDR3 is TGTGCCAGCAGCTTACAGGGCACCTATAATTCACCCCTCCACTTT. This codes for CASSLQGTYNSPLHF.

Here the CDR3 DNA reads TGCGCCAGCAGCTACAGTGGAGAGACCCAGTACTTC. Protein: CASSYSGETQYF. The chain is built from TRBV5-1 and TRBJ2-5; D is unclear. This CDR3 is 12 amino acids long. Trimming took off 3 bases at V and 4 bases at J, with 7 bases between the two ends. The germline CDR1 and CDR2 sequences are SGHRS and YFSETQ.

The chain recombines TRBV9 with TRBJ2-2; 7 positions match TRBD2. CDR3 size: 16 residues. The germline gives CDR1 SGDLS, CDR2 YYNGEE. V lost 4 bases to trimming and J lost 4 bases; unmatched junction nucleotides: 10. CDR3 nucleotides: TGTGCCAGCAGCCCGATTAGCGGGTCCCTCACCGGGGAGCTGTTTTTT. This sequence encodes CASSPISGSLTGELFF. Combining the CDR3 with reference TRBV9 and TRBJ2-2 gives the whole variable domain DSGVTQTPKHLITATGQRVTLRCSPRSGDLSVYWYQQSLDQGLQFLIQYYNGEERAKGNILERFSAQQFPDLHSELNLSSLELGDSALYFCASSPISGSLTGELFFGEGSRLTVL.

V gene TRBV27 combines with J gene TRBJ2-5, with a tentative D call TRBD2 (6 bases). Deletions cut 8 bases from V and 0 bases from J, with 13 bases between. This CDR3 contains 14 residues. CDR1 is MNHEY, CDR2 SMNVEV, per germline (reference sequence). The CDR3 loop is CASAAGRDQETQYF. The CDR3 nucleotides read TGTGCCAGCGCGGCGGGACGGGACCAAGAGACCCAGTACTTC.

V is TRBV29-1 and J is TRBJ2-3, with D possibly matching TRBD2 (5 bases). The CDR3 covers 13 residues. Germline CDR1 and CDR2: SQVTM and ANQGSEA. Trimming removed 7 bases from V and 2 bases from J, with 13 bases in between. The CDR3 region has the DNA TGCAGCGCCGAGAGGACTTACACAGATACGCAGTATTTT. It encodes CSAERTYTDTQYF.

The V and J genes are TRBV5-8 and TRBJ1-3, with D possibly matching TRBD1 (5 bases). The germline V gene has CDR1 SGHTS and CDR2 YDEGEE. V shed 2 bases and J shed 7 bases, with 13 bases lying between them. The CDR3 runs to 14 residues. The CDR3 coding sequence is TGTGCCAGCAGCTTATCAGGGTTTTGGAACACCATATATTTT. This encodes CASSLSGFWNTIYF.

The chain couples TRBV3-1 (or the pseudogene TRBV3-2) to TRBJ1-1; D unclear. The CDR3 runs 16 residues. Germline lookup yields CDR1 LGHDT and CDR2 YNNKEL (reference sequence). Trimming removed 0 bases from V and 3 bases from J, with 14 bases in between. This CDR3 is CASSQDRYTGYTEAFF. As DNA, the CDR3 is TGTGCCAGCAGCCAAGACAGGTATACGGGATACACTGAAGCTTTCTTT.

This chain joins TRBV15 and TRBJ1-3, with 9 nucleotides matching TRBD1. Looked up from germline, CDR1 is LNHNV and CDR2 is YYDKDF (reference sequence). The J segment lost 4 bases and the V segment lost 5 bases, leaving 3 bases of the junction unmatched. The CDR3 is 14 residues long. This CDR3 is CATSRDREGNTIYF. CDR3 DNA sequence: TGTGCCACCAGCCGGGACAGGGAAGGAAACACCATATATTTT.

The gene calls are TRBV25-1 and TRBJ1-5; the D is unclear. This CDR3 contains 15 residues. CDR1 MGHDK and CDR2 SYGVNS come from the germline V gene. Trimming cost V 4 bases and J 4 bases, with 14 bases left between them. The CDR3 region has the DNA TGTGCCAGCAGTGGATCGGGCGAGGGAAATCAGCCCCAGCATTTT. It encodes CASSGSGEGNQPQHF.

The chain carries TRBV7-9 and TRBJ1-4; the D is unclear. Trimming left V 1 base short and J 7 bases short, with 7 bases between. Germline V lookup: CDR1 SEHNR, CDR2 FQNEAQ (reference sequence). This CDR3 spans 13 amino acids. Here the CDR3 reads CASSLGAVEKLFF. DNA for the CDR3: TGTGCCAGCAGCTTAGGAGCGGTTGAAAAACTGTTTTTT.

This clone showed up just once. This sequence joins TRBV27 and TRBJ2-7; the match to TRBD1 covers 7 bases. CDR1 MNHEY and CDR2 SMNVEV come from the germline V gene (reference sequence). The CDR3 runs to 17 residues. Losses at the gene ends were 5 bases for V and 3 bases for J; bases not matched to a gene: 16. CDR3 nucleotide sequence: TGTGCCAGCAGTCCCCGCCTAGGGGGACAGTTAATCTACGAGCAGTACTTC. It encodes CASSPRLGGQLIYEQYF.

The CDR3 coding sequence is TGCGCCAGCAGCTTGGCTCTAGCGGGGCGGGCGACCCAGTACTTC. Translating it yields CASSLALAGRATQYF. J is TRBJ2-5 and V is TRBV5-1; 9 bases agree with TRBD2. Germline CDR1 and CDR2: SGHRS and YFSETQ. With 0 bases clipped from V and 7 bases from J, the junction kept 7 bases outside the gene matches. CDR3 length: 15 residues.

The chain has TRBV10-3 and TRBJ1-4; 9 positions match TRBD1. Trimming took 3 bases from V and 7 from J; bases not matched to a gene: 6. This CDR3 is 15 amino acids long. CDR1 is ENHRY, CDR2 SYGVKD, per germline. The CDR3 spells CAISDRQGVGEKLFF. DNA of the CDR3: TGTGCCATCAGTGACCGACAGGGGGTCGGTGAAAAACTGTTTTTT.

The chain uses TRBV3-1 (or the pseudogene TRBV3-2) and TRBJ1-5; D ambiguous. The CDR3 consists of 12 residues. V lost 5 bases to trimming and J lost 4 bases, with 6 bases between them. Germline loops: CDR1 LGHDT, CDR2 YNNKEL (reference sequence). In DNA, the CDR3 is TGTGCCAGCAGCTTACTTAATCAGCCCCAGCATTTT. Translated: CASSLLNQPQHF.

This clone came up once. The chain couples TRBV9 to TRBJ2-7; D is perhaps TRBD1 (5 bases). The CDR3 is 14 amino acids. Trimming took off 0 bases at V and 6 bases at J, with 13 bases between the two ends. CDR1 is SGDLS, CDR2 YYNGEE, per germline. The chain's CDR3 is CASSVGGSTFEQYF. The CDR3 DNA reads as TGTGCCAGCAGCGTAGGGGGCTCTACCTTCGAGCAGTACTTC.

The chain links TRBV5-1 to TRBJ2-5; TRBD2 matches at 9 bases. This CDR3 is 15 amino acids long. Germline CDR1 reads SGHRS; CDR2 reads YFSETQ. Losses at the gene ends were 1 base for V and 4 bases for J; bases not matched to a gene: 5. The DNA of the CDR3 is TGCGCCAGCAGCTTGTTACTAGCGGGCGGAGAGACCCAGTACTTC. It yields the protein CASSLLLAGGETQYF.

This clone was counted between two and nine times. The chain employs TRBV5-4 and TRBJ2-1; perhaps TRBD2 as D (7 bases). Looked up from germline, CDR1 is SGHNT and CDR2 is YYREEE (reference sequence). The CDR3 totals 13 residues. V was trimmed by 4 bases and J by 9 bases, leaving 14 bases between them. The CDR3 protein is CASSVRGGGEQFF. The CDR3 nucleotides are TGTGCCAGCAGCGTTAGGGGGGGCGGTGAGCAGTTCTTC.

The chain combines TRBV27 with TRBJ2-3, with D uncertain. Germline lookup yields CDR1 MNHEY and CDR2 SMNVEV (reference sequence). The V end lost 2 bases, the J end lost 0 bases, and 9 bases lay between the germline ends. The CDR3 is made up of 15 amino acids. The CDR3 loop is CASSLAVPSTDTQYF. The CDR3, as DNA: TGTGCCAGCAGTTTAGCAGTCCCTAGCACAGATACGCAGTATTTT.

The chain is built from TRBV7-2 and TRBJ1-2, with 10 bases identical to TRBD1. Looked up from germline, CDR1 is SGHTA and CDR2 is FQGNSA. CDR3 length equals 15 residues. Trimming at V came to 2 bases and at J to 8 bases, leaving 8 bases not matched to a gene. The CDR3 loop is CASSLFRQGARGYTF. The CDR3 nucleotides are TGTGCCAGCAGCTTATTCAGACAGGGGGCCAGAGGCTACACCTTC.

The chain carries TRBV9 and TRBJ2-5; 8 nucleotides line up with TRBD2. The CDR3 totals 15 residues. In germline, CDR1 is SGDLS, CDR2 YYNGEE. V lost 4 bases and J lost 3; bases outside the gene matches: 8. In DNA, the CDR3 is TGTGCCAGCAGCTTCCGCGGGGGGACCGAAGAGACCCAGTACTTC. Protein sequence: CASSFRGGTEETQYF.

The chain carries TRBV24-1 and TRBJ1-2; D call uncertain. The germline gives CDR1 KGHDR, CDR2 SFDVKD. CDR3 size: 14 residues. Deletions cut 1 base from V and 4 bases from J, with 9 bases between. This CDR3 is CATSDFSRFYGYTF. Written as DNA, the CDR3 is TGTGCCACCAGTGATTTCAGCAGGTTCTATGGCTACACCTTC.

This clone was picked up a small number of times. The chain uses TRBV11-2 and TRBJ1-6; possibly TRBD1 for D (6 bases). Germline CDR1 is SGHAT and CDR2 is FQNNGV. V gave up 5 bases and J gave up 9 bases, with 23 bases separating them. The CDR3 sequence is 17 residues long. In DNA form, the CDR3 reads TGTGCCAGCAGCCCCAGGGGAAGCGGGGCGAGTAGTTCACCCCTCCACTTT. This encodes CASSPRGSGASSSPLHF.